Listed here are 25 T cell receptor beta chains from one sample, sequenced in a study of T cell clonality in common variable immunodeficiency. TCRdb's table, derived via immunoSEQ multiplex PCR, lists solely in-frame clones and lacks some. Observed are about 45,000 clones, no singletons, with the top ten taking 8% to 13%. Input material: peripheral blood mononuclear cells. The receptor set was obtained from a person aged 18 to 75 in good health.

In its sample, this clone was seen many times. The read halts 3 residues ahead of the CDR3 end, with the missing end drawn from the germline J gene. The genes are TRBV6-4 and TRBJ1-2; a weak D match, TRBD1 (5 bases). The CDR3 extends over 13 amino acids. V gave up 3 bases and J gave up 2 bases, with 7 bases separating them. Germline lookup yields CDR1 MRHNA and CDR2 SNTAGT. This CDR3 reads CASSEGENYGYTF. The sequenced part of the CDR3 DNA is TGTGCCAGCAGTGAAGGGGAGAACTATGGC.

This clone was picked up many times. The read ends 3 residues shy of where the CDR3 ends; the end is completed using the germline J gene. This chain joins TRBV28 and TRBJ2-3, with D possibly TRBD1 on 6 matching bases. This CDR3 region has 16 residues. Trimming left V 5 bases short and J 2 bases short, with 17 bases between. From germline, CDR1 is MDHEN and CDR2 SYDVKM. The part of the CDR3 DNA that was read is TGTGCCAGCAGTCACTACAGGGTGAGGACCACAGATACG. Translated, it gives CASSHYRVRTTDT. From start to end, the CDR3 is CASSHYRVRTTDTQYF.

This clone was seen ten or more times. Coverage ceases 3 residues before the CDR3 finishes, and the germline J gene fills in the end. This chain connects TRBV19 to TRBJ2-1; D is ambiguous. Germline lookup yields CDR1 LNHDA and CDR2 SQIVND (reference sequence). V lost 2 bases, J lost 6 bases, and 11 bases lay in between. This CDR3 spans 14 amino acids. Partial CDR3 DNA: TGTGCCAGTAGTATACAGTTTCCTGGCAATGAG. As protein: CASSIQFPGNE. The entire CDR3 protein is CASSIQFPGNEQFF.

At least ten counts were recorded for this clone. Read data end 3 residues before the CDR3 end; the end is taken from the germline J gene. The gene calls are TRBV28 and TRBJ2-7; D is unresolved. Germline V CDR1 and CDR2: MDHEN, SYDVKM. The germline V and J ends were trimmed by 6 bases and 5 bases, with 11 bases remaining between them. CDR3 length: 12 residues. CDR3 DNA (partial): TGTGCCAGCAGCAAACCCCTAAACGAG. Residues: CASSKPLNE. The full-length CDR3 reads as CASSKPLNEQYF.

This clone has a count of ten or more. CDR3 DNA (partial): TGTGCCAGTAGTCTCCCGGGCGGGGGGGATTACAATGAG. Protein product: CASSLPGGGDYNE. The whole CDR3 sequence is CASSLPGGGDYNEQFF. The chain couples TRBV19 to TRBJ2-1; 9 nucleotides align to TRBD2. The read ends 3 residues early relative to the CDR3; the germline J gene fills the gap. CDR3 length equals 16 residues. Germline V gene sequence: CDR1 LNHDA, CDR2 SQIVND (reference sequence). J lost 4 bases, V lost 5 bases, and 9 bases had no gene match.

This clone was counted at least ten times. The observed sequence ends 3 residues before the CDR3 terminus, with the missing tail filled in from the germline J gene. The chain employs TRBV18 and TRBJ1-1, with D possibly matching TRBD1 (5 bases). The CDR3 runs 14 residues. V gave up 6 bases and J gave up 2 bases, with 13 bases separating them. Germline V gene lookup returns CDR1 KGHSH and CDR2 LQKENI. The CDR3 DNA, read in part, is TGTGCCAGCTCCTACGGGAGGGGAAACACTGAA. This codes for CASSYGRGNTE. The whole CDR3 is CASSYGRGNTEAFF.

This clone was found many times. Read data end 3 residues before the CDR3 end; the end is taken from the germline J gene. This chain joins TRBV24-1 and TRBJ1-2; D remains unclear. V was trimmed by 0 bases and J by 4 bases, leaving 8 bases between them. Looked up from germline, CDR1 is KGHDR and CDR2 is SFDVKD. The CDR3 runs 14 residues. The sequenced part of the CDR3 DNA is TGTGCCACCAGTGATTTGAGGGCAGGCTATGGC. Its translation is CATSDLRAGYG. The whole CDR3 sequence is CATSDLRAGYGYTF.

In its sample, this clone is medium-sized. The sequenced fragment ends 3 residues before the CDR3 boundary, so the rest is inferred from the germline J gene. The chain uses TRBV15 and TRBJ2-7; D is tentatively TRBD1 or TRBD2 (5 bases each). Between the trimmed V and J ends, which lost 0 bases and 3 bases, there was a span of 18 bases. There are 17 residues in the CDR3. Germline CDR1 is LNHNV and CDR2 is YYDKDF (reference sequence). The CDR3 is CATSRDHLSGGHYEQYF. The covered CDR3 bases are TGTGCCACCAGCAGAGATCACCTATCAGGAGGACACTACGAG.

This clone was seen many times. The read gets to within 3 residues of the CDR3 end, and the germline J gene fills in the rest. This chain joins TRBV7-2 and TRBJ2-3; 8 positions agree with TRBD1. The CDR3 covers 12 residues. CDR1 is SGHTA and CDR2 is FQGNSA in the germline V gene. Losses at the gene ends were 8 bases for V and 4 bases for J; bases not matched to a gene: 2. The sequenced CDR3 bases are TGTGCCAGCGGACAGGGAGCAGATACG. Protein product: CASGQGADT. The entire CDR3 is CASGQGADTQYF.

In its sample, this clone was seen a few times. The CDR3 extends 3 residues past the end of the read, so its final part is completed from the germline J gene. The chain links TRBV20-1 to TRBJ1-1, with D perhaps matching TRBD1 (6 bases). Per germline, CDR1 DFQATT and CDR2 SNEGSKA (reference sequence). CDR3 length: 11 amino acids. The CDR3 is CSASGSQGAFF. CDR3 bases read: TGCAGTGCTAGTGGGTCCCAGGGG.

This clone occurred a few times. The CDR3 goes on 3 residues after the read ends, and that part is filled in from the germline J gene. The J gene is TRBJ1-1, the V gene TRBV18; the D gene is possibly TRBD1 (6 bases). V gave up 4 bases and J gave up 3 bases, with 15 bases separating them. This CDR3 region has 15 residues. The V gene's germline CDR1 is KGHSH and CDR2 LQKENI. CDR3 amino acids: CASSQTGTKDTEAFF. Incomplete CDR3 DNA: TGTGCCAGCTCACAAACCGGGACAAAGGACACTGAA.

Ten or more counts support this clone. The CDR3 end falls 3 residues outside the read, so it is completed with the germline J gene. The genes are TRBV6-2 or TRBV6-3 and TRBJ1-5; 8 nucleotides line up with TRBD1. Germline values: CDR1 MNHEY, CDR2 SVGEGT. V lost 0 bases to trimming and J lost 0 bases; unmatched junction nucleotides: 4. The CDR3 totals 17 residues. The part of the CDR3 DNA that was read is TGTGCCAGCAGTTACTCGACAGGGGCGCTTAGCAATCAGCCC. Its protein product is CASSYSTGALSNQP. The CDR3 as a whole reads CASSYSTGALSNQPQHF.

This clone was seen a few times. The read finishes 3 residues shy of the CDR3 end, and the germline J gene is used to complete it. This chain uses TRBV19 with TRBJ2-5; 8 bases fit TRBD1. V lost 8 bases to trimming and J lost 1 base; unmatched junction nucleotides: 6. Germline V gives CDR1 LNHDA, CDR2 SQIVND (reference sequence). CDR3 length: 14 amino acids. Incomplete CDR3 DNA: TGTGCCAGTTCAAGACAGGGGTTCCAAGAGACC. This gives the protein CASSRQGFQET. The complete CDR3 sequence is CASSRQGFQETQYF.

In its sample, this clone was seen many times. The CDR3 end is not reached by the read, which stops 3 residues before it; the germline J gene fills it in. The rearrangement joins TRBV18 to TRBJ1-5, with 7 bases matching TRBD1. The CDR3 is made up of 15 amino acids. CDR1 and CDR2 from the germline V gene are KGHSH and LQKENI. The trim removed 1 base at V and 2 bases at J, leaving 2 bases unmatched. The part of the CDR3 DNA that was read is TGTGCCAGCTCACCACAGGGGGCTGGCAATCAGCCC. Translating gives CASSPQGAGNQP. The full CDR3 protein is CASSPQGAGNQPQHF. The full variable domain, with the rest looked up from reference TRBV18 and TRBJ1-5, is NAGVMQNPRHLVRRRGQEARLRCSPMKGHSHVYWYRQLPEEGLKFMVYLQKENIIDESGMPKERFSAEFPKEGPSILRIQQVVRGDSAAYFCASSPQGAGNQPQHFGDGTRLSIL.

This clone was observed at least ten times. The CDR3 end lies 3 residues beyond the end of the read and is filled in from the germline J gene. The chain has TRBV12-3 or TRBV12-4 and TRBJ2-3; D gene unclear. The CDR3 spans 14 residues. V lost 1 base and J lost 0, with 5 bases in between. The chain's CDR3 is CASSLGPSTDTQYF. CDR3 DNA, as far as it was read: TGTGCCAGCAGTTTAGGGCCGAGCACAGATACG.

In this sample, this clone turned up many times. The chain's CDR3 is CASLGVGAIYF. CDR3 DNA, as far as it was read: TGTGCCAGTCTAGGGGTTGGAGCC. V and J are TRBV2 and TRBJ1-3, with a weak D call TRBD1 (5 bases). Read coverage stops 3 residues before the CDR3 terminus; the germline J gene supplies the remainder. The CDR3 sequence is 11 residues long. Germline CDR1 and CDR2: SNHLY and FYNNEI.

This clone has ten or more counts. The CDR3 end falls 3 residues outside the read, so it is completed with the germline J gene. V and J are TRBV7-2 and TRBJ1-2; D remains unclear. The CDR3 length is 14 residues. Germline V CDR1 and CDR2: SGHTA, FQGNSA. V was pared by 5 bases and J by 2 bases, with 12 bases between. The CDR3 loop is CASSPPGANYGYTF. The DNA read from the CDR3 is TGTGCCAGCAGCCCCCCCGGTGCGAACTATGGC.

This clone was seen a few times. The read stops 3 residues short of the end of the CDR3; the missing end is completed from the germline J gene. V usage is TRBV7-9 and J usage is TRBJ2-2; 7 bases are shared with TRBD1. In germline, CDR1 is SEHNR, CDR2 FQNEAQ (reference sequence). The CDR3 contains 14 residues. After removal of 1 base from V and 6 bases from J, the junction contained 2 bases not matched to a gene. CDR3 region: CASSLGQGPGELFF. CDR3 DNA (partial): TGTGCCAGCAGCTTAGGACAGGGCCCCGGGGAG. The full variable domain, rest sourced from reference TRBV7-9 and TRBJ2-2, is DTGVSQNPRHKITKRGQNVTFRCDPISEHNRLYWYRQTLGQGPEFLTYFQNEAQLEKSRLLSDRFSAERPKGSFSTLEIQRTEQGDSAMYLCASSLGQGPGELFFGEGSRLTVL.

Many counts were recorded for this clone. Sequencing ends 3 residues short of the CDR3 end; the germline J gene provides the rest. This chain joins TRBV5-4 and TRBJ2-3, with a possible D match to TRBD1 (6 bases). This CDR3 spans 13 amino acids. Trimming left V 2 bases short and J 8 bases short, with 12 bases between. Per the germline V gene, CDR1 is SGHNT and CDR2 is YYREEE (reference sequence). The part of the CDR3 DNA that was read is TGTGCCAGCAGCTTTTGGGGGCAGGGTACG. This encodes CASSFWGQGT. The entire CDR3 protein is CASSFWGQGTQYF.

This clone has at least ten counts. The sequence runs out 3 residues before the end of the CDR3; the remainder is reconstructed from the germline J gene. This chain uses TRBV7-7 with TRBJ2-5; 8 nucleotides agree with TRBD2. V shed 5 bases, J shed 2 bases, and the junction held 10 bases outside the gene matches. The CDR3 loop spans 16 amino acids. CDR1 and CDR2 (germline): SSHAT, FNYEAQ (reference sequence). The part of the CDR3 DNA that was read is TGTGCCAGCAGCCCGGGGGCAGCGGGGGCTCAAGAGACC. The encoded protein is CASSPGAAGAQET. The CDR3 reads in full as CASSPGAAGAQETQYF. The variable domain in full, with the rest retrieved from reference TRBV7-7 and TRBJ2-5, is GAGVSQSPRYKVTKRGQDVTLRCDPISSHATLYWYQQALGQGPEFLTYFNYEAQPDKSGLPSDRFSAERPEGSISTLTIQRTEQRDSAMYRCASSPGAAGAQETQYFGPGTRLLVL.

This clone was found a few times. The read halts 3 residues ahead of the CDR3 end, with the missing end drawn from the germline J gene. The rearrangement uses TRBV11-2 and TRBJ1-2, with D possibly being TRBD1 (6 bases). V lost 1 base to trimming and J lost 6 bases, with 9 bases between them. This CDR3 is built from 13 residues. Germline V gives CDR1 SGHAT, CDR2 FQNNGV. The sequenced CDR3 bases are TGTGCCAGCAGCTTAGTGGAGGGGGATGGC. Translating gives CASSLVEGDG. The complete CDR3 protein is CASSLVEGDGYTF.

This clone was recorded a few times. The read falls 3 residues short of the CDR3 end, and the missing part is taken from the germline J gene. V and J are TRBV5-1 and TRBJ2-5, with D perhaps TRBD2 (6 bases). CDR1 SGHRS and CDR2 YFSETQ come from the germline V gene. This CDR3 has 15 residues. Trimming took 4 bases from V and 5 from J, leaving 18 bases between them. CDR3 DNA (partial): TGCGCCAGCAGCCCGGGGGACGGCCAGTGGGAGACC. Translating it yields CASSPGDGQWET. The complete CDR3 sequence is CASSPGDGQWETQYF. Drawing the rest from reference TRBV5-1 and TRBJ2-5, the complete variable domain is KAGVTQTPRYLIKTRGQQVTLSCSPISGHRSVSWYQQTPGQGLQFLFEYFSETQRNKGNFPGRFSGRQFSNSRSEMNVSTLELGDSALYLCASSPGDGQWETQYFGPGTRLLVL.

This clone was detected many times. The read gets to within 3 residues of the CDR3 end, and the germline J gene fills in the rest. This rearrangement joins TRBV7-3 to TRBJ2-3; perhaps D is TRBD1 or TRBD2 (6 bases each). Trimming took 5 bases from V and 2 from J, leaving 14 bases between them. The CDR3 length is 15 residues. From germline, CDR1 is SGHTA and CDR2 FQGTGA. CDR3 loop: CASSTGGGVTDTQYF. The sequenced CDR3 bases are TGTGCCAGCAGCACAGGAGGGGGAGTCACAGATACG.

As concerns this clone: The missing CDR3 end, 3 residues past where the read stops, is filled in from the germline J gene. The chain couples TRBV2 to TRBJ1-1; the D is unclear. V was pared by 9 bases and J by 1 base, with 6 bases between. The CDR3 extends over 11 amino acids. From germline, CDR1 is SNHLY and CDR2 FYNNEI. The part of the CDR3 DNA that was read is TGTGCCAGACGGGGGAACACTGAA. Protein product: CARRGNTE. The CDR3 in full is CARRGNTEAFF.

This clone was recorded many times. The read terminates 3 residues ahead of where the CDR3 ends, so the germline J gene completes it. V is TRBV7-8 and J is TRBJ2-2; D assignment may be TRBD1 or TRBD2 (7 bases each). This CDR3 spans 17 amino acids. Trimming pared 4 bases from V and 6 bases from J, leaving 21 bases between. Per the germline V gene, CDR1 is SGHVS and CDR2 is FQNEAQ. The CDR3: CASSSGEGATGAGELFF. The part of the CDR3 DNA that was read is TGTGCCAGCAGCTCGGGGGAGGGGGCAACGGGGGCCGGGGAG.